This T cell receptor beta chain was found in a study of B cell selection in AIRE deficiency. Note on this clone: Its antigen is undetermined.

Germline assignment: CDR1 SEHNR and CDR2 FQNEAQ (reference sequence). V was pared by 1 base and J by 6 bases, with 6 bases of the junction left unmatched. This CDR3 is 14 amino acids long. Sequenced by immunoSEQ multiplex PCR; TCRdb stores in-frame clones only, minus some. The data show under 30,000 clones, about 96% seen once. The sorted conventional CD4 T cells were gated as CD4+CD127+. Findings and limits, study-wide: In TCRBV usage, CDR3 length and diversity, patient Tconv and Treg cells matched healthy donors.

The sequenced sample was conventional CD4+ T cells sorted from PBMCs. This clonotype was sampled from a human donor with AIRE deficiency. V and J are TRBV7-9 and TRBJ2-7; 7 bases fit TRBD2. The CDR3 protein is CASSLGTSRGEQYF. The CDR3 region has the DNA TGTGCCAGCAGCTTAGGGACTAGTCGTGGCGAGCAGTACTTC.